These 10 T cell receptor beta chains were all obtained from the same sample, sequenced in a study of monozygotic twins with inflammatory bowel disease (dated by TCRdb to 2018 to 2020). Receptors were amplified or captured by 5' RACE. The sequencer was an Illumina HiSeq 2500. Once TCRdb had reprocessed the reads, it stored one entry per CDR3 protein sequence and supplied no DNA. The table kept for this sample lists roughly 320,000 distinct CDR3 sequences. Clones ranked in the top ten supply 5% to 6% of the sample. Sequencing used blood. These receptors were obtained from a human donor with ulcerative colitis or Crohn's disease, or a healthy co-twin of an affected twin (not recorded which).

This rearrangement joins TRBV7-2 to TRBJ2-7; TCRdb proposes TRBD2, but this gene call is untestable without DNA. Germline V gives CDR1 SGHTA, CDR2 FQGNSA. The CDR3 has 16 amino acids. CDR3 region: CASSFGLAGRSYEQYF.

V and J are TRBV29-1 and TRBJ2-2. This CDR3 region has 15 residues. CDR1 and CDR2 (germline): SQVTM, ANQGSEA. This chain's CDR3 is CSVEGRGGVTGELFF.

V usage is TRBV27 and J usage is TRBJ2-7. Germline V gene data show CDR1 as MNHEY and CDR2 as SMNVEV (reference sequence). CDR3 length equals 14 residues. The CDR3 loop is CASSLKPHGYEQYF.

The genes are TRBV7-9 and TRBJ2-3; as DNA is missing, the TRBD1 call by TCRdb cannot be tested. The CDR3 consists of 15 residues. CDR1 is SEHNR and CDR2 is FQNEAQ in the germline V gene (reference sequence). CDR3 loop: CASSIGQGGADTQYF.

The chain combines TRBV5-4 with TRBJ2-7. Germline lookup yields CDR1 SGHNT and CDR2 YYREEE (reference sequence). There are 13 residues in the CDR3. The chain's CDR3 is CASGITEVDEQYF.

The chain's CDR3 is CASSSPRVGANVLTF. The J gene is TRBJ2-6, the V gene TRBV27; TCRdb reports TRBD1, a call that lacks DNA to check it against. This CDR3 is built from 15 residues. CDR1 is MNHEY, CDR2 SMNVEV, per germline (reference sequence).

This chain uses TRBV10-3 with TRBJ2-3; TCRdb's D call, TRBD1, is unchecked because there is no DNA. The length of the CDR3 is 17 residues. Per germline, CDR1 ENHRY and CDR2 SYGVKD. The CDR3 spells CAISGQIWGDSTDTQYF.

The V and J genes are TRBV6-6 and TRBJ2-7; the TCRdb call, TRBD1, lacks DNA for checking. CDR3 size: 14 residues. Germline assignment: CDR1 MNHNY and CDR2 SVGAGI (reference sequence). This chain's CDR3 is CASSYPQRGDEQYF.

This rearrangement joins TRBV6-2 or TRBV6-3 to TRBJ1-5. Germline CDR1 MNHEY, CDR2 SVGEGT. This CDR3 spans 14 amino acids. CDR3 protein: CASTEWGSLKPQHF.

This chain uses TRBV20-1 with TRBJ1-5; TCRdb returns TRBD1, unconfirmable since there is no DNA. The CDR3 extends over 16 amino acids. CDR1 is DFQATT, CDR2 SNEGSKA, per germline (reference sequence). CDR3 sequence reads: CSASSGVGEFGQPQHF.